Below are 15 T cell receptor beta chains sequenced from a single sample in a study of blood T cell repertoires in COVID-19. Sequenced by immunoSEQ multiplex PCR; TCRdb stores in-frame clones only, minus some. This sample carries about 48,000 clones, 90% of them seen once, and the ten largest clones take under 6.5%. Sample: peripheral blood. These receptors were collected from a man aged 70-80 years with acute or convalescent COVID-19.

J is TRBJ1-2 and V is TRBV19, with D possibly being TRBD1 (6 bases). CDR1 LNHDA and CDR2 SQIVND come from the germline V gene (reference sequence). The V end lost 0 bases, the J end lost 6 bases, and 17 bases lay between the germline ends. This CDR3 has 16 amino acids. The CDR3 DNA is TGTGCCAGTAGTATAGATCTTAGGGGCAGGGGCAATGGCTACACCTTC. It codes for CASSIDLRGRGNGYTF.

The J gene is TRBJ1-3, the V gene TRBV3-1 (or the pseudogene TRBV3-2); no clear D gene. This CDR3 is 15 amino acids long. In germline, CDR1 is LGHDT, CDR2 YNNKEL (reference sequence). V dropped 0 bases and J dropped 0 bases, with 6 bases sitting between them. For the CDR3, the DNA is TGTGCCAGCAGCCAAGATCGGGGCTCTGGAAACACCATATATTTT. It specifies CASSQDRGSGNTIYF.

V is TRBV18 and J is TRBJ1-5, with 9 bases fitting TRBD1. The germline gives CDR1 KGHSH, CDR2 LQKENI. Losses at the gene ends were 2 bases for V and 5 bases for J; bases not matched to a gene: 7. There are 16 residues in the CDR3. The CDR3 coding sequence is TGTGCCAGCTCACCATTAGGGGGGACAGGGTATCAGCCCCAGCATTTT. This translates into CASSPLGGTGYQPQHF.

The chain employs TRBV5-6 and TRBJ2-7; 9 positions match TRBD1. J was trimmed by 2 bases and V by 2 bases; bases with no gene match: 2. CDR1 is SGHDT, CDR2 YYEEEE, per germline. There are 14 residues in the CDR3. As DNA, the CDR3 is TGTGCCAGCAGCTTTAGGACAGGGGCCTACGAGCAGTACTTC. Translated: CASSFRTGAYEQYF.

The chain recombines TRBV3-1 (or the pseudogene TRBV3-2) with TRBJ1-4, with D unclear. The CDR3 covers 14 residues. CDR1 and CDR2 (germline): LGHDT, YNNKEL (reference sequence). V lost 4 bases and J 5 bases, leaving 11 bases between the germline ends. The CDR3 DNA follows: TGTGCCAGCAGCCTGGGCAGATTAAATGAAAAACTGTTTTTT. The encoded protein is CASSLGRLNEKLFF.

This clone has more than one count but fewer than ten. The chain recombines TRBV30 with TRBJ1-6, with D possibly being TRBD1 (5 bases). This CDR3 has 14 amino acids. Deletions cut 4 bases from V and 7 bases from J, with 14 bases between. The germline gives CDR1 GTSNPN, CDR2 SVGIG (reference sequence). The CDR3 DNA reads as TGTGCCTGGACCCCAGGGCCCAGGAATTCACCCCTCCACTTT. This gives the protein CAWTPGPRNSPLHF.

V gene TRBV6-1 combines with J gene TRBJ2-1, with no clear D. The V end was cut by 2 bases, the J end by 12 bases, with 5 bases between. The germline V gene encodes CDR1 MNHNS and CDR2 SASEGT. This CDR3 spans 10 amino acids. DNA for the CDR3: TGTGCCAGCAGTGAAATTCTGCAGTTCTTC. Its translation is CASSEILQFF.

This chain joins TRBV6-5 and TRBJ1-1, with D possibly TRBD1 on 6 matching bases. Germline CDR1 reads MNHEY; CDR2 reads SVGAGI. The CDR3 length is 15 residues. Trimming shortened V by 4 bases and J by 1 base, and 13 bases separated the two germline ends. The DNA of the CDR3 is TGTGCCAGCAGTTCGCCGCGGGGGCGGAACACTGAAGCTTTCTTT. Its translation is CASSSPRGRNTEAFF.

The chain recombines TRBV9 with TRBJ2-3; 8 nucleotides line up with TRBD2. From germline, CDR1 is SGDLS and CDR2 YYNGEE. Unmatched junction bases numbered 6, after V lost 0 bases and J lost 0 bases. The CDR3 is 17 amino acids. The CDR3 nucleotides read TGTGCCAGCAGCGTAGAGGCGGGAGGATGGAGCACAGATACGCAGTATTTT. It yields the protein CASSVEAGGWSTDTQYF.

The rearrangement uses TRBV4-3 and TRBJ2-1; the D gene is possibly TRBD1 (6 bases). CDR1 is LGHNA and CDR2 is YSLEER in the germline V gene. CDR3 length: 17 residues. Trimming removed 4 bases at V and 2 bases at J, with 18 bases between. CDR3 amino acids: CASSRDGTPEAYNEQFF. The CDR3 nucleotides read TGCGCCAGCAGCCGGGACGGGACACCGGAGGCCTACAATGAGCAGTTCTTC.

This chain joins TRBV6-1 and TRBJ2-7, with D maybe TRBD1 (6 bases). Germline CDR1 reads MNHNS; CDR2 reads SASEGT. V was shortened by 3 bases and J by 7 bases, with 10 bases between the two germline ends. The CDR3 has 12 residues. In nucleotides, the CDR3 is TGTGCCAGCAGTGACAGGGGAAGGGAGCAGTACTTC. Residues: CASSDRGREQYF.

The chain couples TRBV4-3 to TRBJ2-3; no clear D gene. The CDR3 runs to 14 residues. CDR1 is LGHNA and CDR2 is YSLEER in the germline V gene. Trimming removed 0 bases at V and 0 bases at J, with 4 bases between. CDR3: CASSQDRSTDTQYF. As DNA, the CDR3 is TGCGCCAGCAGCCAAGATCGGAGCACAGATACGCAGTATTTT.

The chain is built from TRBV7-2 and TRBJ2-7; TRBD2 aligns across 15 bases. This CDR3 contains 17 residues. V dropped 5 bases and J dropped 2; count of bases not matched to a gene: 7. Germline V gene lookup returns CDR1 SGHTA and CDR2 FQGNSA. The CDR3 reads CASSRTSGGAGTYEQYF. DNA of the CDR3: TGTGCCAGCAGCAGGACTAGCGGGGGGGCAGGGACCTACGAGCAGTACTTC. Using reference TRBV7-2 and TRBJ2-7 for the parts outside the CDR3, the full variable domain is GAGVSQSPSNKVTEKGKDVELRCDPISGHTALYWYRQSLGQGLEFLIYFQGNSAPDKSGLPSDRFSAERTGGSVSTLTIQRTQQEDSAVYLCASSRTSGGAGTYEQYFGPGTRLTVT.

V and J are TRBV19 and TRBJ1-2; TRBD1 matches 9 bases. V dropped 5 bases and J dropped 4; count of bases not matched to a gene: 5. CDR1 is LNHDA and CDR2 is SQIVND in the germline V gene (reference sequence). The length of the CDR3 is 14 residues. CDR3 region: CASSLGQGFYGYTF. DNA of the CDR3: TGTGCCAGTAGTCTAGGACAGGGGTTCTATGGCTACACCTTC. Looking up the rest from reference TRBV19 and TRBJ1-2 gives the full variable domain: DGGITQSPKYLFRKEGQNVTLSCEQNLNHDAMYWYRQDPGQGLRLIYYSQIVNDFQKGDIAEGYSVSREKKESFPLTVTSAQKNPTAFYLCASSLGQGFYGYTFGSGTRLTVV.

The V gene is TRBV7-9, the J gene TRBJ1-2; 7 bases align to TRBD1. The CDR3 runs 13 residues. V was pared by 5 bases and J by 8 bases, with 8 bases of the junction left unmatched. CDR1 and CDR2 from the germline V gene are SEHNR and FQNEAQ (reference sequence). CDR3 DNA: TGTGCCAGCAGCCACCGGGACAGCCGAGGCTACACCTTC. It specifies CASSHRDSRGYTF. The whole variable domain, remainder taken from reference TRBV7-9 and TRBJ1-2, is DTGVSQNPRHKITKRGQNVTFRCDPISEHNRLYWYRQTLGQGPEFLTYFQNEAQLEKSRLLSDRFSAERPKGSFSTLEIQRTEQGDSAMYLCASSHRDSRGYTFGSGTRLTVV.